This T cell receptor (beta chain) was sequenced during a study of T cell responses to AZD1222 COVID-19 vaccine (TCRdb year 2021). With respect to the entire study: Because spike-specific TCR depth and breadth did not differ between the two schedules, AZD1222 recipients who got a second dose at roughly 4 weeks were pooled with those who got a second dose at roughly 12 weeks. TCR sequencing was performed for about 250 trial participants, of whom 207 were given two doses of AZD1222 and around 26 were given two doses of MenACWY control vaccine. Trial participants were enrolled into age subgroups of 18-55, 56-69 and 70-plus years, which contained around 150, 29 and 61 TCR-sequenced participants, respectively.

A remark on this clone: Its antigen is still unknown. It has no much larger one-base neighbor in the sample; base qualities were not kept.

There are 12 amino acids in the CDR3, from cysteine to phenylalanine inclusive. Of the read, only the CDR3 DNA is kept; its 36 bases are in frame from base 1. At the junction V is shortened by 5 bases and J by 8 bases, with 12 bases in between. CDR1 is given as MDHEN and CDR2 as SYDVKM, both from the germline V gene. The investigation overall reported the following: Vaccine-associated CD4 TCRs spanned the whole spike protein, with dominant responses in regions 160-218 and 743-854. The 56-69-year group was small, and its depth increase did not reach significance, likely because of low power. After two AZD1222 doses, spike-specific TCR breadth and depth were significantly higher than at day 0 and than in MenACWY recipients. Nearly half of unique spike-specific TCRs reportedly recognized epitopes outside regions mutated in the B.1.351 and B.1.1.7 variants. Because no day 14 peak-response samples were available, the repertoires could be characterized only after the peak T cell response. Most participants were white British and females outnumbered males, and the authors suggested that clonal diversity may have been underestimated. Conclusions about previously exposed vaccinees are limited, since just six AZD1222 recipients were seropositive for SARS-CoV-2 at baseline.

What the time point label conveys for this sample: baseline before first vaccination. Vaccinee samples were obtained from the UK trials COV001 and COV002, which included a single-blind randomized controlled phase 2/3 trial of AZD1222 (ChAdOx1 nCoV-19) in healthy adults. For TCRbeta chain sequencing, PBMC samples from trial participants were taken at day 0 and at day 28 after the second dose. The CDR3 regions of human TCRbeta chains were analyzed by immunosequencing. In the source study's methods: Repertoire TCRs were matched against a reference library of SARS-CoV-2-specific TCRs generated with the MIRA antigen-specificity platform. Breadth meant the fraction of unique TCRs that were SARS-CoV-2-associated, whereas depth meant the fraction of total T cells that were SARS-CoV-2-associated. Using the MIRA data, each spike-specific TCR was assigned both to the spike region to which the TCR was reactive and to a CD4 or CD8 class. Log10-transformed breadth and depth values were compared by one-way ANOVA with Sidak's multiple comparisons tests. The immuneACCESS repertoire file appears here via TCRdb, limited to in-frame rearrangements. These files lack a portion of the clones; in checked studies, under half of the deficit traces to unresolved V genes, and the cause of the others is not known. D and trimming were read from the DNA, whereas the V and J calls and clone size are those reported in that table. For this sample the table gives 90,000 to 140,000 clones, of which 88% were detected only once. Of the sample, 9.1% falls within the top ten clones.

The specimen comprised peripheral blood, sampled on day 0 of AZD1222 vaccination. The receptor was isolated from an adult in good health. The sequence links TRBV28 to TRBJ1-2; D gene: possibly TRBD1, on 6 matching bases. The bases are TGTGCCAGCAGTCAGCAGGGGTACGGCTACACCTTC. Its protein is CASSQQGYGYTF.